The rows below give T cell receptor beta chains drawn from one sample of a study of shared clonotypes between healthy human individuals. TCRdb keeps only in-frame clones here, not all; method: immunoSEQ multiplex PCR. The table has 450,000 to 500,000 clones, around four fifths seen once; the top ten hold about 11%. The sequenced sample consisted of PBMCs. The source of these receptors is a woman aged 40 to 50 in good health. Some clones in this sample may be carry-over from other donors' samples. CDR3s include the opening cysteine and the closing phenylalanine or tryptophan. D genes are given only for firm matches. Size is stated for part of the rows, as once, few or many counts, or as a class when the clone is expanded.

>TRBV7-2|.|TRBJ1-3|TRBD1|13
CASSPGTDNTIYF
TGTGCCAGCAGCCCCGGGACAGATAACACCATATATTTT
>TRBV10-3|once|TRBJ1-5|.|14
CAISEGQNNQPQHF
TGTGCCATCAGTGAGGGACAGAACAATCAGCCCCAGCATTTT
>TRBV30|.|TRBJ2-6|.|16
CAWIGVSSSGANVLTF
TGTGCCTGGATCGGGGTCTCCAGCTCTGGGGCCAACGTCCTGACTTTC
>TRBV5-6|.|TRBJ2-5|.|14
CASSILAGQETQYF
TGTGCCAGCAGCATTTTGGCGGGGCAAGAGACCCAGTACTTC
>TRBV5-1|once|TRBJ1-6|.|15
CASSLQGAENSPLHF
TGCGCCAGCAGCTTACAGGGCGCTGAAAATTCACCCCTCCACTTT
>TRBV29-1|.|TRBJ2-7|TRBD2|14
CSAGTSGLAYEQYF
TGCAGCGCCGGGACTAGCGGATTGGCCTACGAGCAGTACTTC
>TRBV19|.|TRBJ2-1|TRBD1|13
CASSRDRNNEQFF
TGTGCCAGTAGTAGGGACAGGAATAATGAGCAGTTCTTC
>TRBV9|.|TRBJ1-1|.|17
CASSSGVGLSSDTEAFF
TGTGCCAGCAGCTCAGGGGTGGGGTTGTCGTCAGACACTGAAGCTTTCTTT
>TRBV28|once|TRBJ2-5|TRBD2|15
CASSSSGRARETQYF
TGTGCCAGCAGTTCTAGCGGGAGGGCCAGGGAGACCCAGTACTTC
>TRBV19|.|TRBJ2-1|.|18
CASSIAPLVPGSYNEQFF
TGTGCCAGTAGTATAGCCCCTCTAGTTCCGGGCTCCTACAATGAGCAGTTCTTC
>TRBV28|.|TRBJ2-7|TRBD1|15
CASSFGQGVSYEQYF
TGTGCCAGCAGTTTTGGACAGGGCGTCTCCTACGAGCAGTACTTC
>TRBV2|.|TRBJ2-2|TRBD1|15
CASSDWTGGTGELFF
TGTGCCAGCAGTGACTGGACAGGGGGGACCGGGGAGCTGTTTTTT
>TRBV2|.|TRBJ2-7|.|11
CASRGRYEQYF
TGTGCCAGCAGGGGACGGTACGAGCAGTACTTC
>TRBV10-2|.|TRBJ2-5|.|12
CASGATQETQYF
TGCGCCAGCGGGGCTACCCAAGAGACCCAGTACTTC
>TRBV11-2|.|TRBJ2-7|TRBD2|15
CASSLAASGIYEQYF
TGTGCCAGCAGCTTAGCGGCTAGCGGGATCTACGAGCAGTACTTC
>TRBV5-1|.|TRBJ2-5|.|16
CASSLAGTGVEETQYF
TGCGCCAGCAGCTTGGCCGGGACGGGAGTAGAAGAGACCCAGTACTTC